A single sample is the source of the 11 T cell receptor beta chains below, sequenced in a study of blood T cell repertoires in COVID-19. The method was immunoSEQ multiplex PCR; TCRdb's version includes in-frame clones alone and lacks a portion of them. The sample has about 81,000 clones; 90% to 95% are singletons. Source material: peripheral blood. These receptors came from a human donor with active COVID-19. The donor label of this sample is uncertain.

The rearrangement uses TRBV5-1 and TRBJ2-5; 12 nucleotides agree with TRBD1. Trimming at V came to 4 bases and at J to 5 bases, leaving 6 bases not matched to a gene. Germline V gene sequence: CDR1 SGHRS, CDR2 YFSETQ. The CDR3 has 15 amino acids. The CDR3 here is CASSGGQGALETQYF. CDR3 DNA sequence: TGCGCCAGCAGCGGGGGACAGGGGGCTCTGGAGACCCAGTACTTC.

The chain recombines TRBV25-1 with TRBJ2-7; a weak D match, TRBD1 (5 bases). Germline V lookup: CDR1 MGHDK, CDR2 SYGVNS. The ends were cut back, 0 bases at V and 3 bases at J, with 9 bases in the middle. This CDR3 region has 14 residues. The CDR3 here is CASSEYAGNYEQYF. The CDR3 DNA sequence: TGTGCCAGCAGTGAATACGCAGGGAACTACGAGCAGTACTTC.

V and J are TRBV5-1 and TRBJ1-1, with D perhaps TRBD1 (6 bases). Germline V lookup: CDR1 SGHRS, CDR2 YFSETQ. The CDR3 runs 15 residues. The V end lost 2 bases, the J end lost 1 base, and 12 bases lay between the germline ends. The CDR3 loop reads CASSFHREANTEAFF. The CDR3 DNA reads TGCGCCAGCAGCTTCCACAGGGAAGCGAACACTGAAGCTTTCTTT.

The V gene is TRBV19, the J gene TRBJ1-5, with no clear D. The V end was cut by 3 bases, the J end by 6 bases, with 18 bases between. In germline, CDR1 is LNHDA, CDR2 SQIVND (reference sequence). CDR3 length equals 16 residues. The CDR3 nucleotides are TGTGCCAGTAGTATTGGGCGGGCAGTCGGCCCTCAGCCCCAGCATTTT. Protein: CASSIGRAVGPQPQHF.

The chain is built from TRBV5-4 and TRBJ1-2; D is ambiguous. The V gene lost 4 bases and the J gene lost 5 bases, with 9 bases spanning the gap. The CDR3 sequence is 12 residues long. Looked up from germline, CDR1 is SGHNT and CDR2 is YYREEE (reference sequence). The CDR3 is CASSTDTYGYTF. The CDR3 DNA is TGTGCCAGCAGCACTGACACGTATGGCTACACCTTC.

The CDR3 coding sequence is TGTGCCAGCAGCTTGTTCGCCACAGGGGACACCGGGGAGCTGTTTTTT. Protein sequence: CASSLFATGDTGELFF. The V and J genes are TRBV5-4 and TRBJ2-2; 7 nucleotides agree with TRBD1. The germline V gene encodes CDR1 SGHNT and CDR2 YYREEE (reference sequence). J gave up 3 bases and V 1 base, and 6 bases lay outside the gene matches. CDR3 size: 16 residues.

CDR3 residues: CASRRGWTATYEQYF. In nucleotides, the CDR3 is TGTGCCAGCAGGAGGGGGTGGACAGCGACCTACGAGCAGTACTTC. The rearrangement uses TRBV27 and TRBJ2-7; a possible D gene is TRBD1 (6 bases). CDR3 length equals 15 residues. Trimming pared 6 bases from V and 2 bases from J, leaving 17 bases between. CDR1 is MNHEY and CDR2 is SMNVEV in the germline V gene (reference sequence).

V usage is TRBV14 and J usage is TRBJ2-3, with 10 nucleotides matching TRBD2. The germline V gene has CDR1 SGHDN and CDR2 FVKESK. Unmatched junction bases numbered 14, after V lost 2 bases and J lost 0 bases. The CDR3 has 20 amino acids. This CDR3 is CASSQRAGGPSRTSTDTQYF. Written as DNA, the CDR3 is TGTGCCAGCAGCCAAAGAGCGGGGGGGCCTAGCAGAACAAGCACAGATACGCAGTATTTT.

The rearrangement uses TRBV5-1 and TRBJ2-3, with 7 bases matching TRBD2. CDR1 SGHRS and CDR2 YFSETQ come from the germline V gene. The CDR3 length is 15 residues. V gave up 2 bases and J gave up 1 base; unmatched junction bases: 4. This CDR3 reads CASSFTAGGTDTQYF. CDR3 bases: TGCGCCAGCAGCTTTACTGCGGGGGGCACAGATACGCAGTATTTT.

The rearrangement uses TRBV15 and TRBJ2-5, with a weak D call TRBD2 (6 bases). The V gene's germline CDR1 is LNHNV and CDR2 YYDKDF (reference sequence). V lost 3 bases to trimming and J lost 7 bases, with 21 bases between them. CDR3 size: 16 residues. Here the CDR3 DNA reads TGTGCCACCAGCAGCCCCCTAGGGCGGCGGGGTGTGACCCAGTACTTC. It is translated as CATSSPLGRRGVTQYF. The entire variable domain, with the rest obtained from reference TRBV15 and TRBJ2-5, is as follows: DAMVIQNPRYQVTQFGKPVTLSCSQTLNHNVMYWYQQKSSQAPKLLFHYYDKDFNNEADTPDNFQSRRPNTSFCFLDIRSPGLGDTAMYLCATSSPLGRRGVTQYFGPGTRLLVL.

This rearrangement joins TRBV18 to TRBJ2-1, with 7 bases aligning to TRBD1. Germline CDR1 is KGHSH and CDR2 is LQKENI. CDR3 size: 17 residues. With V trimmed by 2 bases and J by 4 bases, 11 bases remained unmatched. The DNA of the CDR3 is TGTGCCAGCTCACCAAGGGGAGACAGGGCTTGGTACAATGAGCAGTTCTTC. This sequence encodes CASSPRGDRAWYNEQFF. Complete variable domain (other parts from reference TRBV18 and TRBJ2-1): NAGVMQNPRHLVRRRGQEARLRCSPMKGHSHVYWYRQLPEEGLKFMVYLQKENIIDESGMPKERFSAEFPKEGPSILRIQQVVRGDSAAYFCASSPRGDRAWYNEQFFGPGTRLTVL.